This T cell receptor (beta chain) was identified during a study of human thymus T cells (TCRdb year 2020). About the study as a whole: TCR alpha and beta repertoires from fewer than ten infant thymus samples and a few related peripheral blood samples were characterized in the study. Donor ages ranged from about 6 to 244 days, and the cohort comprised about 6 male and two female infants.

As concerns this clone: It lacks a known antigen. The input lacks base qualities; no much larger clone sits a single base away.

Immunologically healthy infants undergoing open corrective cardiac surgery for congenital heart defects in Finland were used as donors. During surgery, a small about 0.5-1 mL aliquot of peripheral blood was collected from four of the eight donors. For blood samples, genomic DNA was extracted from all available leukocytes instead of from a fixed number of cells. ACK lysis buffer was used to remove erythrocytes from the blood, and the remaining leukocytes were kept as pellets at -70 degrees C. A QIAsymphony instrument was used to extract genomic DNA from the frozen cell pellets. Using the immunoSEQ multiplex PCR assay, the TCRB and TCRAD loci were amplified from a standardized quantity of quality-controlled genomic DNA. The amplicons covered the V(D)J region and were long enough to include the CDR3 and to identify the V and J genes. Amplicon sequencing was performed on an Illumina platform through the commercial immunoSEQ service. The study's own analysis went as follows. Corrections for primer bias and sequencing errors followed previously described methods, while TCRAD and TCRB definitions were based on the IMGT database. The repertoires were analysed using immunoSEQ Analyzer 3.0 and VDJTools for basic statistics, V/J segment usage, diversity estimates, rarefaction and pairwise overlap. Diversity was estimated using the Chao1, ChaoE, Efron-Thisted, Shannon and inverse Simpson indices, and was also estimated on datasets down-sampled to the size of the smallest sample. Repertoire overlap was assessed by strict matching of CDR3 nucleotide sequence, V gene and J gene, and clustering was done by Jaccard-based multidimensional scaling. As stored in TCRdb, this immuneACCESS dataset retains in-frame rearrangements with V and J assigned. A fraction of the clones does not appear; measured against another copy, unresolved V genes explain less than half of the discrepancy, and the remainder lacks a known reason. The DNA gave D and trimming, while V, J and clone size come from that table. This sample gives tens of thousands of clones in total; roughly 94% of them show up just once. Jointly, the top ten make up over 5% of the sample.

V is shortened by 5 bases, J by 1 base, and the region joining them spans 11 bases. From cysteine to phenylalanine, the CDR3 is 14 amino acids long. Of the read, only the CDR3 DNA is kept; its 42 bases are in frame from base 1. The germline V gene provides CDR1 SNHLY and CDR2 FYNNEI. Overall study outcomes, separate from this receptor: On average, thymus samples gave 650,000 to 850,000 unique TCRB clonotypes, whereas blood samples gave approximately 84,000. V and J gene segment usage appeared biased in both thymic and peripheral blood repertoires.

Sequenced input: blood. This receptor was obtained from a boy in the first two years of life with a congenital heart defect but otherwise immunologically healthy. The chain joins TRBV2 to TRBJ1-1; the D region possibly corresponds to TRBD1 (5 bases align). The CDR3 region reads CASSTAGTNTEAFF. The DNA sequence reads TGTGCCAGCAGTACAGCGGGGACGAACACTGAAGCTTTCTTT.